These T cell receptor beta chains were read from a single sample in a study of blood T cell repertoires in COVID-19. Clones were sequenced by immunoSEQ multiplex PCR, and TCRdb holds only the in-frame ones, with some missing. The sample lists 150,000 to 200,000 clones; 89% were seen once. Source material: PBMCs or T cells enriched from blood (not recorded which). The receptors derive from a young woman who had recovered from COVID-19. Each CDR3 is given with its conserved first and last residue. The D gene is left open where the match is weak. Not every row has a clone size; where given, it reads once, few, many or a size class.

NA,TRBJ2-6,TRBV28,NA,CASSPGEAGSGANVLTF
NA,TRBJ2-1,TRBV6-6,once,CASSPRSVEQFF
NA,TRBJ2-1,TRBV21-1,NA,CASSRALGGPGNEQFF
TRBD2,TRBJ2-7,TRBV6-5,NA,CASSLTVGLANYEQYF
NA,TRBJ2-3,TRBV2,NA,CASSGAARRDTQYF
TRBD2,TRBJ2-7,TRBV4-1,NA,CASSPTRGDEQYF
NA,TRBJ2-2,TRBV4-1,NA,CASSQEGWTNPTGELFF
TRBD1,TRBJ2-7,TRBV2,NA,CASSVTGGGVSEQYF
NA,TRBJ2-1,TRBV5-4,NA,CASSQEGYNEQFF
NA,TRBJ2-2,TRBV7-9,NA,CASSRGGGKSGELFF
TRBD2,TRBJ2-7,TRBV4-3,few,CASSQEGLVSSEQYF
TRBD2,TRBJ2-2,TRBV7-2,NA,CASGSGTSTGELFF
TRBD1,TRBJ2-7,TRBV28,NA,CASSSRTGITYEQYF
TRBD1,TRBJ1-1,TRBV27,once,CASSFGRPDRATEAFF
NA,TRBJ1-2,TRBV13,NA,CASSLLTGGYTF